Presented here are 16 T cell receptor beta chains from one specimen sequenced in a study of OX40 agonist ivuxolimab in advanced cancers. Here immunoSEQ multiplex PCR was the method, and the copy in TCRdb shows in-frame clones only, minus some. The repertoire holds 50,000 to 65,000 clones, roughly 88% seen once, with 3% to 4% in the top ten. The sequences come from CD4+ or CD8+ T cells sorted from blood, collected in a trial of the OX40 agonist ivuxolimab. These receptors came from an adult with an advanced solid tumor such as melanoma, head and neck, liver or kidney cancer.

The chain joins TRBV7-2 to TRBJ2-1, with 9 bases identical to TRBD2. Trimming removed 3 bases from V and 8 bases from J; junction bases left unmatched: 8. CDR3 size: 15 residues. Germline V gives CDR1 SGHTA, CDR2 FQGNSA. CDR3 DNA sequence: TGTGCCAGCAGCTTTCTAGCGGGACTCATACATGAGCAGTTCTTC. Translated: CASSFLAGLIHEQFF.

V is TRBV29-1 and J is TRBJ2-7; unclear D gene. This CDR3 comprises 11 residues. From germline, CDR1 is SQVTM and CDR2 ANQGSEA. The V and J ends lost 6 bases and 2 bases respectively, with 8 bases between them. The CDR3 coding sequence is TGCAGCGTACGGCATACCTACGAGCAGTACTTC. Translation gives CSVRHTYEQYF.

This chain links TRBV7-8 with TRBJ2-5, with D maybe TRBD1 (5 bases). The V end lost 3 bases, the J end lost 1 base, and 15 bases lay between the germline ends. Germline V gene sequence: CDR1 SGHVS, CDR2 FQNEAQ. CDR3 length: 16 residues. The CDR3: CASSFLLGPIQETQYF. DNA for the CDR3: TGTGCCAGCAGCTTCCTCCTGGGGCCAATCCAAGAGACCCAGTACTTC.

This clone was counted between two and nine times. The chain combines TRBV30 with TRBJ2-5; either TRBD1 or TRBD2 may supply D (7 bases each). Trimming removed 2 bases at V and 5 bases at J, with 18 bases between. CDR3 size: 15 residues. Germline CDR1 GTSNPN, CDR2 SVGIG (reference sequence). The CDR3 loop is CAWSLGGGQRETQYF. The DNA of the CDR3 is TGTGCCTGGAGTTTGGGAGGGGGCCAGAGGGAGACCCAGTACTTC.

This chain links TRBV18 with TRBJ2-3; 10 nucleotides match TRBD2. CDR1 is KGHSH and CDR2 is LQKENI in the germline V gene. This CDR3 spans 16 amino acids. Losses at the gene ends were 4 bases for V and 2 bases for J; bases not matched to a gene: 6. The CDR3 here is CASSLGLAENTDTQYF. CDR3 DNA: TGTGCCAGCTCACTCGGACTAGCGGAAAACACAGATACGCAGTATTTT.

This chain connects TRBV18 to TRBJ2-1; D is uncertain. The CDR3 sequence is 14 residues long. With 9 bases removed from V and 9 bases from J, the gap between germline ends came to 21 bases. CDR1 and CDR2 (germline): KGHSH, LQKENI. The CDR3 bases are TGTGCCAGTCAGAGCGAGCCCCCGAAGGGTGAGCAGTTCTTC. Protein product: CASQSEPPKGEQFF.

The CDR3 bases are TGCGCCAGCAGCCCTACAGGGGGCTGGCAGCCCCAGCATTTT. It encodes CASSPTGGWQPQHF. The chain uses TRBV5-1 and TRBJ1-5, with 9 bases aligning to TRBD1. Germline V gene data show CDR1 as SGHRS and CDR2 as YFSETQ. V was clipped by 4 bases and J by 7 bases; unmatched bases: 6. The CDR3 totals 14 residues. The full variable domain, its missing parts supplied by reference TRBV5-1 and TRBJ1-5, is KAGVTQTPRYLIKTRGQQVTLSCSPISGHRSVSWYQQTPGQGLQFLFEYFSETQRNKGNFPGRFSGRQFSNSRSEMNVSTLELGDSALYLCASSPTGGWQPQHFGDGTRLSIL.

The chain is built from TRBV11-1 and TRBJ2-1, with 13 positions matching TRBD2. CDR1 is SGHAT, CDR2 FQDESV, per germline (reference sequence). V trimming: 1 base; J trimming: 4 bases; junction bases outside the gene matches: 1. The CDR3 sequence is 16 residues long. The chain's CDR3 is CASSLELAGGYNEQFF. The CDR3 DNA reads as TGTGCCAGCAGCTTAGAACTAGCGGGAGGGTACAATGAGCAGTTCTTC.

The V call is TRBV7-2, the J call TRBJ2-4; D tentatively fits TRBD1 or TRBD2 (6 bases each). CDR1 SGHTA and CDR2 FQGNSA come from the germline V gene. V lost 0 bases and J 1 base, leaving 13 bases between the germline ends. The CDR3 length is 17 residues. The CDR3 nucleotides read TGTGCCAGCAGCTTAGCGTGGGGGGCTTTGGCCAAAAACATTCAGTACTTC. Translated, it gives CASSLAWGALAKNIQYF. The full variable domain, rest sourced from reference TRBV7-2 and TRBJ2-4, is GAGVSQSPSNKVTEKGKDVELRCDPISGHTALYWYRQSLGQGLEFLIYFQGNSAPDKSGLPSDRFSAERTGGSVSTLTIQRTQQEDSAVYLCASSLAWGALAKNIQYFGAGTRLSVL.

The gene calls are TRBV11-3 and TRBJ2-5; 7 nucleotides match TRBD2. Germline V gene data show CDR1 as SGHNT and CDR2 as YENEEA. J was trimmed by 5 bases and V by 3 bases; bases with no gene match: 9. The CDR3 spans 15 residues. CDR3 sequence (DNA): TGTGCCAGCAGCTTGAAAAGCGGGACGCGCGAGACCCAGTACTTC. Translation: CASSLKSGTRETQYF. Full variable domain (remainder filled in from reference TRBV11-3 and TRBJ2-5): EAGVVQSPRYKIIEKKQPVAFWCNPISGHNTLYWYLQNLGQGPELLIRYENEEAVDDSQLPKDRFSAERLKGVDSTLKIQPAELGDSAVYLCASSLKSGTRETQYFGPGTRLLVL.

This rearrangement joins TRBV30 to TRBJ1-1; D gene unclear. Germline CDR1 and CDR2: GTSNPN and SVGIG (reference sequence). Trimming stripped 2 bases from V and 7 bases from J, with 14 bases between. The CDR3 is 13 amino acids. The CDR3 bases are TGTGCCTGGAGTTCCGGGGTCGGGATTGAAGCTTTCTTT. Translating gives CAWSSGVGIEAFF.

The chain combines TRBV11-2 with TRBJ1-4; D call uncertain. The V end was cut by 3 bases, the J end by 3 bases, with 8 bases between. Germline-derived CDR1 and CDR2 are SGHAT and FQNNGV. The CDR3 loop spans 14 amino acids. CDR3 bases: TGTGCCAGCAGCTTGTCTATGGCTAATGAAAAACTGTTTTTT. This encodes CASSLSMANEKLFF.

The chain recombines TRBV19 with TRBJ1-3; D is undetermined. Germline V gene lookup returns CDR1 LNHDA and CDR2 SQIVND (reference sequence). The germline V and J ends were trimmed by 4 bases and 7 bases, with 11 bases remaining between them. The CDR3 covers 13 residues. The CDR3 reads CASSRPRVNTIYF. DNA for the CDR3: TGTGCCAGTAGTAGACCCAGAGTCAACACCATATATTTT.

This sequence joins TRBV30 and TRBJ1-3, with a weak D call TRBD1 (5 bases). V gave up 1 base and J gave up 0 bases, with 7 bases separating them. Germline CDR1 reads GTSNPN; CDR2 reads SVGIG (reference sequence). The CDR3 is 14 residues long. CDR3 in amino acids: CAWSAGHSGNTIYF. As DNA, the CDR3 is TGTGCCTGGAGTGCGGGGCACTCTGGAAACACCATATATTTT.

This chain uses TRBV7-2 with TRBJ1-2, with 7 bases fitting TRBD1. Germline values: CDR1 SGHTA, CDR2 FQGNSA. The CDR3 extends over 12 amino acids. V lost 4 bases, J lost 7 bases, and 3 bases stayed unmatched. The CDR3 coding sequence is TGTGCCAGCAGCTCAACAGGGGTTGGCTACACCTTC. It encodes CASSSTGVGYTF.

The chain links TRBV15 to TRBJ2-7; D possibly uses TRBD1 or TRBD2 (5 bases each). The CDR3 runs 15 residues. The germline V and J ends were trimmed by 3 bases and 5 bases, with 17 bases remaining between them. Germline V gene lookup returns CDR1 LNHNV and CDR2 YYDKDF (reference sequence). CDR3 region: CATSSSQRGLNEQYF. The CDR3 DNA follows: TGTGCCACCAGCAGCTCACAGAGGGGCTTGAACGAGCAGTACTTC.